The T cell receptor (beta chain) described here comes from a study of cytotoxic CD8 clonotypes in ibrutinib-treated CLL listed by TCRdb under 2021. For the study in its entirety: The cohort was composed of under 12 relapsed/refractory and about 16 treatment-naive patients; IGHV unmutated status was identified in 17 patients. Every sample from remission and from progressive disease was obtained while the patients were still on ibrutinib. On average, each sample had 255,043 productive templates and tens of thousands of productive rearrangements. The response samples were drawn at a median of around eleven months into treatment, with a range of about 6 to 40 months. Longitudinal samples were obtainable from about 30% of the roughly 86 participants in the trial. Cryopreserved peripheral blood mononuclear cells were obtained before treatment, at response, and at either sustained remission or disease progression. Responses were partial in roughly 24 patients and complete in 2; after median roughly 69 months follow-up, about 15 stayed in remission and some twelve progressed.

The meaning of the sample's time point label: 20 to 25 months on ibrutinib. Around 2 micrograms of genomic DNA were extracted from cryopreserved PBMCs for TCR beta library preparation. High-throughput TCR beta sequencing was performed on longitudinal blood samples from CLL patients receiving ibrutinib monotherapy. The patients were enrolled in a single-center, open-label phase 2 trial of ibrutinib monotherapy. In its sample, this clone was seen a few times. Its target antigen remains unknown. Base quality data are lacking; no much larger clone is found one base away. Taken from cysteine to phenylalanine, the CDR3 has 13 residues. The DNA shown is the 39-base CDR3, in frame from base 1. A distance of 9 bases separates the germline ends of V and J, which lose 2 bases and 3 bases respectively. Looking up the germline V gene (reference sequence) yields CDR1 SGHKS and CDR2 YYEKEE. Points the paper makes about the study in general: Baseline clonality was found to be higher than that of age-matched healthy donors and was strongly correlated with circulating CD8+ T-cell counts. Sampling times were not matched between sustained-remission and progressing patients, and lymph node repertoires were not studied. Public clonotypes were rare and either contracted or stayed stable during treatment, and the rise in clonality at ibrutinib response reflected the expansion of private clonotypes. Clonality increased at ibrutinib response, stayed stable in sustained remission, and fell back toward baseline at progression.

A MiSeq instrument was used for deep resolution sequencing, which targeted depths ranging from 1 in 1 million up to 1 in 200,000 T cells, with coverage averaging 10x for each clonotype. The immunoSEQ hsTCRB Kit was used to generate the TCR beta libraries. The authors' pipeline ran thus. The data were analyzed with ImmunoSEQ Analyzer and ImmunoSEQ Data Assistant, and V, D and J gene assignments followed IMGT definitions. Clonality was computed as one minus normalized Shannon entropy of productive rearrangement frequencies, ranging from 0 to 1. Only overrepresented clonotypes making up at least 0.05% of each patient's repertoire were included in the public clonotype analysis. Repertoires from around 13 age-matched healthy donors in immuneACCESS were used as clonality controls. What TCRdb holds here is the immuneACCESS table cut down to in-frame rearrangements. Part of the clones is not present; checked against another copy, under half of the missing clones reflect an unresolved V gene, and the others are unexplained. The V and J calls and clone size come from that table; D and trimming were worked out from the DNA. This sample holds more than 85,000 clones; approximately 80% were observed only once. The ten top clones hold just under 25% of the sample.

The receptor's source is a human donor with chronic lymphocytic leukemia. The chain is assembled from TRBV5-5 and TRBJ2-7, with the D segment identity uncertain. The sequencing here drew on PBMCs, taken after 24 months of ibrutinib treatment. CDR3 protein: CASSFTTDYEQYF. The nucleotides are TGTGCCAGCAGCTTTACCACAGACTACGAGCAGTACTTC.